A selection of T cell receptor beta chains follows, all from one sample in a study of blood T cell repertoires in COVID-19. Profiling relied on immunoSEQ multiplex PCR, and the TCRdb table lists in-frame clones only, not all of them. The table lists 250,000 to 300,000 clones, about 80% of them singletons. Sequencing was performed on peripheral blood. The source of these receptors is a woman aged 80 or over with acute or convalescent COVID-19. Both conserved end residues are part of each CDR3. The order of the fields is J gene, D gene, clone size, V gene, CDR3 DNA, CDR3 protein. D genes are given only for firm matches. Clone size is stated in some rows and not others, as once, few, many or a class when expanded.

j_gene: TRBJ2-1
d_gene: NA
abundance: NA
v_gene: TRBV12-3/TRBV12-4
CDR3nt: TGTGCCAGCAGTTTTGCAGGGCTCGGAGAGCAGTTCTTC
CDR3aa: CASSFAGLGEQFF

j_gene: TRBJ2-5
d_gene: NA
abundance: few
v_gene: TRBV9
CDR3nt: TGTGCCAGCAGCACAACGGGACTTGGCAGGGAGACCCAGTACTTC
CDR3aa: CASSTTGLGRETQYF

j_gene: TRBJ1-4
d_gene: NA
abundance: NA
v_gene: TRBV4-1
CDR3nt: TGCGCCAGCAGCCAAGATATGAGGCGTAATGAAAAACTGTTTTTT
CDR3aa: CASSQDMRRNEKLFF

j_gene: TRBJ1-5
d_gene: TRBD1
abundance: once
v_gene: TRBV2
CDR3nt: TGTGCCAGCAGTGGACAGGGAGGTCAGCAGCCCCAGCATTTT
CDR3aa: CASSGQGGQQPQHF

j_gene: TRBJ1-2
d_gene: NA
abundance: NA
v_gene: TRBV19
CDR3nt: TGTGCCAGTAGTACAGGGGAGTATGGCTACACCTTC
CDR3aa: CASSTGEYGYTF

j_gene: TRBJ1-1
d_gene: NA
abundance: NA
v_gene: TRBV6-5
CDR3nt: TGTGCCAGCAGAGACGACAGGCGGGTCACTGAAGCTTTCTTT
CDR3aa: CASRDDRRVTEAFF

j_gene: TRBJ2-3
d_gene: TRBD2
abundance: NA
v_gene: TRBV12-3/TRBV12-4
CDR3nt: TGTGCCAGCAGTCCGGGACTAGTTGGGTTGTATTTT
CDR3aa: CASSPGLVGLYF

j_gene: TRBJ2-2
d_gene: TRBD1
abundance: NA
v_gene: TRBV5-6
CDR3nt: TGTGCCAGCAGCTTCGGACAGGGCCTGAACACCGGGGAGCTGTTTTTT
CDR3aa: CASSFGQGLNTGELFF

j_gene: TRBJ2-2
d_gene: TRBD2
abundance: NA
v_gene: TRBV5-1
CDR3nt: TGCGCCAGCAGCTTGTCACCGGGAGGGAGCACCGGGGAGCTGTTTTTT
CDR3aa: CASSLSPGGSTGELFF

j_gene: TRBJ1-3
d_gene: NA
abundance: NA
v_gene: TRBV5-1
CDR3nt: TGCGCCAGCAGCCCTAACCCTCAGGGTTCTGGAAACACCATATATTTT
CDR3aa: CASSPNPQGSGNTIYF

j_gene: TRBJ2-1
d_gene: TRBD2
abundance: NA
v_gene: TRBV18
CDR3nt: TGTGCCAGCTCACCACCGGGGGGGAGCTCCTACAATGAGCAGTTCTTC
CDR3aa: CASSPPGGSSYNEQFF

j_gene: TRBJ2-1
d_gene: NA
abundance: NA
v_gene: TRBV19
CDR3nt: TGTGCCAGTAGTGGGACATCAACCTACAATGAGCAGTTCTTC
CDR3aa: CASSGTSTYNEQFF

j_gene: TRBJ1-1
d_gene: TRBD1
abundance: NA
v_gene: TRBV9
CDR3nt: TGTGCCAGCAGCGTAGACCCGACAGGGATGAACACTGAAGCTTTCTTT
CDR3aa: CASSVDPTGMNTEAFF

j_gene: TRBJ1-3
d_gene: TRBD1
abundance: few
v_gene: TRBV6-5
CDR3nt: TGTGCCAGCAGAGCCAGGGGGCGCGTTGGAAACACCATATATTTT
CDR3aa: CASRARGRVGNTIYF

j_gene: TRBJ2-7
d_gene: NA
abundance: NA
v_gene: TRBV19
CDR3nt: TGTGCCAGTAGTATAGGGTCGAGGGTGGTCTTC
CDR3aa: CASSIGSRVVF

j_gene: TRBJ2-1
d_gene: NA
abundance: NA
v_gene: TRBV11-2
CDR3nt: TGTGCCAGCAGCTTTTCGCGGTTCTCCTACAATGAGCAGTTCTTC
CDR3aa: CASSFSRFSYNEQFF

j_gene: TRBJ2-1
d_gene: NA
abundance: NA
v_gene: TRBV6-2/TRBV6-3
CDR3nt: TGTGCCAGCAGTTGGGGCCTCGCCTACAATGAGCAGTTCTTC
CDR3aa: CASSWGLAYNEQFF

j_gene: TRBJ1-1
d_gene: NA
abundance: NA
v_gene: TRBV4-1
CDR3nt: TGCGCCAGCAGCCAAGAGGGGCAAAACACTGAAGCTTTCTTT
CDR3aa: CASSQEGQNTEAFF

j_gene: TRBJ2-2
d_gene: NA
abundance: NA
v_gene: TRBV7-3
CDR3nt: TGTGCCAGCAGCCTCTCCCCTACGAACACCGGGGAGCTGTTTTTT
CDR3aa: CASSLSPTNTGELFF

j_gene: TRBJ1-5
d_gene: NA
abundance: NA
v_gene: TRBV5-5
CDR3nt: TGTGCCAGCAGCTTGGACAGGGCAAGTCAGCCCCAGCATTTT
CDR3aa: CASSLDRASQPQHF

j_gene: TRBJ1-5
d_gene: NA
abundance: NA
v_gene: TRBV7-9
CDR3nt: TGTGCCAGCCCCCTTATTCAGCCCCAGCATTTT
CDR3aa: CASPLIQPQHF

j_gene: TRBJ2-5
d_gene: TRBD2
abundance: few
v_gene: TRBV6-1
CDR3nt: TGTGCCAGCAGTGAGTCGAGCGGGAGGACTCGGCAGACCCAGTACTTC
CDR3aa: CASSESSGRTRQTQYF

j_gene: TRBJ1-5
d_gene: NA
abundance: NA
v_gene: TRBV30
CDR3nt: TGTGCCTGGAGTATGGGCAGCTCCCTAAATCAGCCCCAGCATTTT
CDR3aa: CAWSMGSSLNQPQHF

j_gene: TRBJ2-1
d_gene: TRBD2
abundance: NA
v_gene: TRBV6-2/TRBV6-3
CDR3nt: TGTGCCAGCAGCCCTCAGGAAGGGGGTAGCGGGAGGGCCAAGTGGAATGAGCAGTTCTTC
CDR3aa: CASSPQEGGSGRAKWNEQFF

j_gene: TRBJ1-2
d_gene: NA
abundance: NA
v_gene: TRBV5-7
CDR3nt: TGTGCCAGCAGCTGGCGAACAGGGCGGAACTATGGCTACACCTTC
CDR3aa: CASSWRTGRNYGYTF

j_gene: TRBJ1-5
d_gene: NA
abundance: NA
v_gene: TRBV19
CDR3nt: TGTGCCAGTAGTTATTTAAGGACATCGACGTCAAATCAGCCCCAGCATTTT
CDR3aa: CASSYLRTSTSNQPQHF

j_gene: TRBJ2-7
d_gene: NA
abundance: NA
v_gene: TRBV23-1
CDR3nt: TGCGCCAGCAGTCAATCGGGGGCGGGAGAGACCTACGAGCAGTACTTC
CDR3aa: CASSQSGAGETYEQYF

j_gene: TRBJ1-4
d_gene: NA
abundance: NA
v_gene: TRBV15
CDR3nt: TGTGCCACCAGCAGAGTGGGCAGGGATAATGAAAAACTGTTTTTT
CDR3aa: CATSRVGRDNEKLFF

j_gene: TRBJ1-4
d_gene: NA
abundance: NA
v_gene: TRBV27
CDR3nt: TGTGCCAGCAGTGACCTCTTCGGGGGTGAAAAACTGTTTTTT
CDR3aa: CASSDLFGGEKLFF

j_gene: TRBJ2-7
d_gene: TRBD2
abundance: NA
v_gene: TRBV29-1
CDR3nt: TGCAGCATCCGAGGAATACCGCGGGGGGGAGCCTACGAGCAGTACTTC
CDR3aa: CSIRGIPRGGAYEQYF

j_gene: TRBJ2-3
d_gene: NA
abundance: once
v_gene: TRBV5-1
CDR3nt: TGCGCCAGCAGGAGGGGGTCGGGCACAGATACGCAGTATTTT
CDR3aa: CASRRGSGTDTQYF

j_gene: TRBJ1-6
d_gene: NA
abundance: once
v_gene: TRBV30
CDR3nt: TGTGCCTGGAATCGCGGGACGATTAATTCACCCCTCCACTTT
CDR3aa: CAWNRGTINSPLHF

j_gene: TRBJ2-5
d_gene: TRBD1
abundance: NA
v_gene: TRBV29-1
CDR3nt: TGCAGCTTAAGAGGGGGCTTTACCCAAGAGACCCAGTACTTC
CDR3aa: CSLRGGFTQETQYF